The 12 T cell receptor beta chains below were found in one sample sequenced in a study of blood T cell repertoires in COVID-19. Repertoires were generated with immunoSEQ multiplex PCR, while TCRdb's copy carries only in-frame clones and drops some. This sample has approximately 40,000 clones, with approximately 90% found just once. The sample consisted of peripheral blood. The receptors were gathered from a man aged 40-50 years with COVID-19, enrolled during active disease.

J is TRBJ2-1 and V is TRBV11-2, with TRBD2 matching over 10 bases. The CDR3 has 16 residues. The junction had 7 bases not matched to a gene; V was cut back by 1 base and J by 7 bases. CDR1 and CDR2 from the germline V gene are SGHAT and FQNNGV. The CDR3 region is CASSLGAGGRGNEQFF. In nucleotides, the CDR3 is TGTGCCAGCAGCTTAGGAGCGGGAGGGCGGGGGAATGAGCAGTTCTTC.

V usage is TRBV27 and J usage is TRBJ1-6; 9 nucleotides agree with TRBD1. Germline lookup yields CDR1 MNHEY and CDR2 SMNVEV (reference sequence). The CDR3 contains 17 residues. Trimming removed 3 bases from V and 7 bases from J; junction bases left unmatched: 10. For the CDR3, the DNA is TGTGCCAGCAGTTTTCAGACAGGGGGTGAAGGAAATTCACCCCTCCACTTT. Amino acid sequence: CASSFQTGGEGNSPLHF.

The V call is TRBV2, the J call TRBJ1-3; tentative D call: TRBD1 (5 bases). V gave up 6 bases and J gave up 2 bases, with 11 bases separating them. Germline V gene lookup returns CDR1 SNHLY and CDR2 FYNNEI. This CDR3 spans 14 amino acids. CDR3 in DNA: TGTGCCAGCAGCGCGGACACTACTGGAAACACCATATATTTT. The encoded protein is CASSADTTGNTIYF.

The chain uses TRBV7-9 and TRBJ1-4; TRBD1 might be the D (6 bases). V was trimmed by 1 base and J by 5 bases, leaving 8 bases between them. The CDR3 contains 14 residues. Germline V CDR1 and CDR2: SEHNR, FQNEAQ (reference sequence). CDR3 loop: CASSLGTANEKLFF. CDR3 DNA sequence: TGTGCCAGCAGCTTAGGGACAGCAAATGAAAAACTGTTTTTT.

V usage is TRBV14 and J usage is TRBJ2-1; D is perhaps TRBD2 (5 bases). Looked up from germline, CDR1 is SGHDN and CDR2 is FVKESK. V was clipped by 5 bases and J by 15 bases, with 17 bases between them. This CDR3 has 12 residues. In nucleotides, the CDR3 is TGTGCCAGCAGCTCGGACCGCAGAGGGTGGTTCTTC. Its translation is CASSSDRRGWFF.

A remark on this clone: The sample has other DNA sequences that encode this CDR3 too. The gene calls are TRBV15 and TRBJ1-1; D uncertain. V was cut by 0 bases and J by 5 bases, with 10 bases left in between. The germline V gene has CDR1 LNHNV and CDR2 YYDKDF (reference sequence). The CDR3 is 14 amino acids. The CDR3 coding sequence is TGTGCCACCAGCAGAGATAGGTCGCGGACTGAAGCTTTCTTT. It encodes CATSRDRSRTEAFF.

The chain has TRBV24-1 and TRBJ2-4, with 7 bases fitting TRBD1. Trimming removed 4 bases from V and 7 bases from J; junction bases left unmatched: 12. Looked up from germline, CDR1 is KGHDR and CDR2 is SFDVKD. CDR3 length: 16 residues. The CDR3 sequence is CATSDPVRGQGNIQYF. The CDR3 DNA is TGTGCCACCAGTGACCCTGTTAGGGGGCAAGGGAACATTCAGTACTTC.

The V call is TRBV7-2, the J call TRBJ1-6, with D perhaps TRBD1 (6 bases). CDR1 and CDR2 (germline): SGHTA, FQGNSA. This CDR3 has 18 residues. V lost 4 bases, J lost 8 bases, and 24 bases lay in between. The CDR3 nucleotides are TGTGCCAGCAGCTCTAGTTTTGCCGGAGGGGGGGGCCATTCACCCCTCCACTTT. Translating gives CASSSSFAGGGGHSPLHF.

The CDR3 DNA reads as TGTGCCAGCAGAAGTAGACTAGTACCCTACGAGCAGTACTTC. Amino acid sequence: CASRSRLVPYEQYF. The gene calls are TRBV2 and TRBJ2-7; TRBD2 is a possible D gene (6 bases). CDR1 SNHLY and CDR2 FYNNEI come from the germline V gene. With 6 bases removed from V and 2 bases from J, the gap between germline ends came to 14 bases. CDR3 length: 14 amino acids.

This chain links TRBV20-1 with TRBJ2-5; 8 nucleotides align to TRBD2. The CDR3 is 15 residues long. J lost 7 bases, V lost 3 bases, and 13 bases had no gene match. From germline, CDR1 is DFQATT and CDR2 SNEGSKA (reference sequence). CDR3 DNA sequence: TGCAGTGCTAGTTGGGGTAGCGGGGAATCGCGGACCCAGTACTTC. Residues: CSASWGSGESRTQYF.

This clone has only a few counts. This sequence joins TRBV6-2 or TRBV6-3 and TRBJ2-7; D gene unclear. The CDR3 loop spans 14 amino acids. Germline V CDR1 and CDR2: MNHEY, SVGEGT. V was clipped by 0 bases and J by 3 bases, with 9 bases between them. The CDR3 DNA is TGTGCCAGCAGTTACTCTACTAATTACTACGAGCAGTACTTC. Its translation: CASSYSTNYYEQYF.

The chain carries TRBV29-1 and TRBJ1-2; D is possibly TRBD1 (5 bases). CDR1 and CDR2 (germline): SQVTM, ANQGSEA. The CDR3 has 14 amino acids. Trimming left V 7 bases short and J 7 bases short, with 22 bases between. CDR3 amino acids: CSGRPGQSGGGYTF. The CDR3 nucleotides read TGCAGCGGACGCCCGGGTCAATCCGGGGGTGGCTACACCTTC.